This T cell receptor (beta chain) was recovered during a study of blood T cell repertoires in COVID-19. The study drew participants aged about 18 to 89 years from some 25 US areas. Cohort allocation depended upon clinical history that participants reported. The germline CDR1 and CDR2 sequences are SQVTM and ANQGSEA. The length of the CDR3 is 12 residues. V gave up 7 bases and J gave up 5 bases, with 15 bases separating them. Assay used: immunoSEQ multiplex PCR; TCRdb lists only in-frame clones, some missing. The sample yields approximately 300,000 clones, roughly nine tenths seen once. Sequenced material: PBMCs or T cells enriched from blood (not recorded which). The rearrangement links TRBV29-1 to TRBJ2-7, with D possibly being TRBD1 (5 bases). The origin of this receptor is a man aged 55 to 69 who had recovered from COVID-19. For the CDR3, the DNA is TGCAGCGACAAGCCAGGGTCCGACGAGCAGTACTTC. Amino acid sequence: CSDKPGSDEQYF.